Below, 9 T cell receptor beta chains from the same sample are listed, as sequenced in a study of technical replicates of blood from several donors. The repertoire was sequenced with immunoSEQ multiplex PCR; TCRdb's copy has only in-frame clones and lacks some. In the table there are around 76,000 clones, nearly 99% of which are singletons. Specimen: T cells isolated from PBMCs. The receptors derive from a human donor in good health.

The V call is TRBV6-5, the J call TRBJ1-3, with 7 bases lining up with TRBD1. The V and J ends lost 7 bases and 5 bases, in that order; junction bases with no gene match: 8. Germline assignment: CDR1 MNHEY and CDR2 SVGAGI. The CDR3 consists of 14 residues. CDR3 sequence (DNA): TGTGCCAGCAAGCGACAGGGAGGCAGAAACACCATATATTTT. Translating gives CASKRQGGRNTIYF.

V and J are TRBV6-6 and TRBJ2-3, with 7 bases that match TRBD2. Germline V gene lookup returns CDR1 MNHNY and CDR2 SVGAGI (reference sequence). Losses at the gene ends were 6 bases for V and 8 bases for J; bases not matched to a gene: 8. The CDR3 is made up of 13 amino acids. CDR3 nucleotides: TGTGCCAGCAGGGGAGGGAGCCTAACTACGCAGTATTTT. Residues: CASRGGSLTTQYF.

This chain joins TRBV5-4 and TRBJ1-3; 9 bases fit TRBD1. The germline CDR1 and CDR2 sequences are SGHNT and YYREEE (reference sequence). This CDR3 has 17 amino acids. V shed 2 bases, J shed 7 bases, and the junction held 13 bases outside the gene matches. The CDR3 bases are TGTGCCAGCAGCTTCCGTCCCGGGACAGGGACGGTGAACACCATATATTTT. It specifies CASSFRPGTGTVNTIYF.

The chain couples TRBV10-3 to TRBJ1-2; 10 bases fit TRBD1. The CDR3 extends over 14 amino acids. After removal of 4 bases from V and 10 bases from J, the junction contained 9 bases not matched to a gene. Germline V CDR1 and CDR2: ENHRY, SYGVKD. The CDR3 sequence is CAISAGQGVGDYTF. CDR3 nucleotides: TGTGCCATCAGTGCTGGACAGGGGGTAGGAGACTACACCTTC.

The V and J genes are TRBV11-2 and TRBJ2-5; D is unresolved. The V end was cut by 1 base, the J end by 7 bases, with 7 bases between. The CDR3 spans 12 residues. CDR1 is SGHAT and CDR2 is FQNNGV in the germline V gene. CDR3 sequence: CASSLATGTQYF. CDR3 DNA: TGTGCCAGCAGCTTAGCGACGGGGACCCAGTACTTC.

The chain employs TRBV19 and TRBJ2-7, with 12 bases matching TRBD2. V shed 7 bases and J 6 bases; nucleotides not matched to a gene: 19. Germline V gene lookup returns CDR1 LNHDA and CDR2 SQIVND (reference sequence). This CDR3 region has 18 residues. CDR3 in amino acids: CASTPTLRLAGALSEQYF. CDR3 nucleotide sequence: TGTGCCAGTACCCCGACCCTGCGACTAGCGGGAGCCCTATCCGAGCAGTACTTC.

The CDR3 nucleotides read TGCAGCGTTTCCGAGAGCCAAGAGACCCAGTACTTC. Translation: CSVSESQETQYF. The chain is built from TRBV29-1 and TRBJ2-5; D gene unclear. This CDR3 has 12 residues. The V and J ends lost 5 bases and 1 base respectively, with 8 bases between them. Germline V gene lookup returns CDR1 SQVTM and CDR2 ANQGSEA.

This sequence joins TRBV5-1 and TRBJ1-4; TRBD1 matches 7 bases. With V trimmed by 0 bases and J by 8 bases, 4 bases remained unmatched. This CDR3 has 14 amino acids. Germline V gene sequence: CDR1 SGHRS, CDR2 YFSETQ. In DNA form, the CDR3 reads TGCGCCAGCAGCTTGGCCAGGACAGGCGAAAAACTGTTTTTT. This translates into CASSLARTGEKLFF. Full variable domain (rest looked up from reference TRBV5-1 and TRBJ1-4): KAGVTQTPRYLIKTRGQQVTLSCSPISGHRSVSWYQQTPGQGLQFLFEYFSETQRNKGNFPGRFSGRQFSNSRSEMNVSTLELGDSALYLCASSLARTGEKLFFGSGTQLSVL.

The rearrangement uses TRBV18 and TRBJ1-4, with TRBD1 matching 7 bases. This CDR3 is built from 16 residues. Germline V gene sequence: CDR1 KGHSH, CDR2 LQKENI. The V gene end was trimmed by 2 bases and the J gene end by 0 bases; junction bases not matched to a gene: 3. The CDR3 nucleotides are TGTGCCAGCTCACCAAACCAGGGGGCAACTAATGAAAAACTGTTTTTT. Its protein is CASSPNQGATNEKLFF.